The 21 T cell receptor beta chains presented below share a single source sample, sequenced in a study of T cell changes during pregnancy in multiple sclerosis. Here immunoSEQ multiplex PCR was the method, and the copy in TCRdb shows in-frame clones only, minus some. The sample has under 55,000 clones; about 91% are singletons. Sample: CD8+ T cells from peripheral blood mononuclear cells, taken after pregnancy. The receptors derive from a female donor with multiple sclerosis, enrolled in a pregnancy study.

The CDR3, as DNA: TGTGCCAGCAGTTGGGACAGGGGTGAGCAGTTCTTC. This encodes CASSWDRGEQFF. The chain has TRBV5-5 and TRBJ2-1; TRBD1 matches 10 bases. Germline V lookup: CDR1 SGHKS, CDR2 YYEKEE (reference sequence). The CDR3 spans 12 residues. V lost 5 bases, J lost 9 bases, and 2 bases stayed unmatched. The full variable domain, completed using reference TRBV5-5 and TRBJ2-1, is DAGVTQSPTHLIKTRGQQVTLRCSPISGHKSVSWYQQVLGQGPQFIFQYYEKEERGRGNFPDRFSARQFPNYSSELNVNALLLGDSALYLCASSWDRGEQFFGPGTRLTVL.

For the CDR3, the DNA is TGTGCCAGCAGGCCTTGGGGAGGTAACACTGAAGCTTTCTTT. This translates into CASRPWGGNTEAFF. The genes are TRBV28 and TRBJ1-1; D is undetermined. Looked up from germline, CDR1 is MDHEN and CDR2 is SYDVKM. The CDR3 consists of 14 residues. V was pared by 6 bases and J by 2 bases, with 13 bases between.

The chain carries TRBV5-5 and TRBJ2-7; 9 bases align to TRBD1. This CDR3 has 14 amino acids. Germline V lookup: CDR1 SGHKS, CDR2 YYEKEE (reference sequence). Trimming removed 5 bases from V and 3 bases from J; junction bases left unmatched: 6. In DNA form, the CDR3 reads TGTGCCAGCAGTCCAGACAGGGGGGTCTACGAGCAGTACTTC. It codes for CASSPDRGVYEQYF.

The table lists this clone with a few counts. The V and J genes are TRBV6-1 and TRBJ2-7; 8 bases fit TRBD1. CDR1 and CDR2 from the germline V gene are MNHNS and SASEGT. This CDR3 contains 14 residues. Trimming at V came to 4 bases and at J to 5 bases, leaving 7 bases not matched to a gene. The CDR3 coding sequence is TGTGCCAGCAGTGGGGGTTCAGGGGGCAACGAGCAGTACTTC. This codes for CASSGGSGGNEQYF.

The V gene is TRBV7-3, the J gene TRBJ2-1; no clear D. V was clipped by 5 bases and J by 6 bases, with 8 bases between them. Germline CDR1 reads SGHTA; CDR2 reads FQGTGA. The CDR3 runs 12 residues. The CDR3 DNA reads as TGTGCCAGCAGCCCGACTCCCAATGAGCAGTTCTTC. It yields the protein CASSPTPNEQFF.

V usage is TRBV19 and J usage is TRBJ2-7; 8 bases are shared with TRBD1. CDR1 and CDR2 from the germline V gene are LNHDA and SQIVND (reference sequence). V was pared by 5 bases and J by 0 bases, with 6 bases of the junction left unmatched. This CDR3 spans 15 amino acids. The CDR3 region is CASSVDRGVSYEQYF. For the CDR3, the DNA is TGTGCCAGTAGTGTTGACAGGGGCGTCTCCTACGAGCAGTACTTC.

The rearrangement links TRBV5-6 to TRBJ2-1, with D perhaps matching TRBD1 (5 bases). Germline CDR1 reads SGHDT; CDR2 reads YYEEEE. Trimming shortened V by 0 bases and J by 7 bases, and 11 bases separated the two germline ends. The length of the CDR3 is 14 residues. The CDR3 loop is CASSLGSTVNEQFF. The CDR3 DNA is TGTGCCAGCAGCTTGGGGTCGACAGTGAATGAGCAGTTCTTC.

The CDR3 region has the DNA TGTGCCAGCAGCGTAGCGGGAGCCCTAATTACCCAGTACTTC. Protein sequence: CASSVAGALITQYF. The rearrangement uses TRBV5-6 and TRBJ2-5, with 9 bases lining up with TRBD2. Germline-derived CDR1 and CDR2 are SGHDT and YYEEEE. Germline trimming cut 4 bases from V and 8 bases from J; bases unmatched to any gene: 9. The CDR3 is 14 amino acids.

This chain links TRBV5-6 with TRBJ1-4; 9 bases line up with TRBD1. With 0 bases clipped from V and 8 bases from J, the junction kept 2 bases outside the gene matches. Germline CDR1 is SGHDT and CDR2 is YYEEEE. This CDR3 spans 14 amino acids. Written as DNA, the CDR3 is TGTGCCAGCAGCTTGGGGACAGGGGTCGAAAAACTGTTTTTT. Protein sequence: CASSLGTGVEKLFF.

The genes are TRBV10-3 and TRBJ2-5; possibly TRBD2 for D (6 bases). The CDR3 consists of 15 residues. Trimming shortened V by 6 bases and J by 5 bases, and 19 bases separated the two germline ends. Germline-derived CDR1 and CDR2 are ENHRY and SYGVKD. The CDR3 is CAISSSGRREETQYF. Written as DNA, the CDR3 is TGTGCCATCAGCAGTTCGGGGCGTCGGGAGGAGACCCAGTACTTC.

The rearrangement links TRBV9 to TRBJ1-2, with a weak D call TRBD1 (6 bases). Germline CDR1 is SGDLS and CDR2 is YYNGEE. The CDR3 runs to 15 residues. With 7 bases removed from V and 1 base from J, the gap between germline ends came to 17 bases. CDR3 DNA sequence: TGTGCCAGCCACGGGGACAATCTGGATAACTATGGCTACACCTTC. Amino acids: CASHGDNLDNYGYTF.

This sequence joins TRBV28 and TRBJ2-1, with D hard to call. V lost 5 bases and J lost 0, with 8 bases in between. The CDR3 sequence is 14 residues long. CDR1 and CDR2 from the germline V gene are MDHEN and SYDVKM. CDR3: CASSEYSSYNEQFF. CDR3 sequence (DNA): TGTGCCAGCAGTGAATACAGCTCCTACAATGAGCAGTTCTTC.

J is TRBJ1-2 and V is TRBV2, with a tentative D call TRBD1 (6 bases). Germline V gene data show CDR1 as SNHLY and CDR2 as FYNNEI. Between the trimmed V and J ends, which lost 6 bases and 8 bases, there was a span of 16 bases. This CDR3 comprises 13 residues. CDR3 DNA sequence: TGTGCCAGCAGAGACCGGGACAACGGAGGCTACACCTTC. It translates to CASRDRDNGGYTF.

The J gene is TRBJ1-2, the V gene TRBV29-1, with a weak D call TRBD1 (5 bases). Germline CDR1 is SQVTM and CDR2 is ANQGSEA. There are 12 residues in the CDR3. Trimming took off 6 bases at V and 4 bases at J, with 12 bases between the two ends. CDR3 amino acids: CSVRDGLYGYTF. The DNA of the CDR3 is TGCAGCGTGCGGGACGGACTCTATGGCTACACCTTC.

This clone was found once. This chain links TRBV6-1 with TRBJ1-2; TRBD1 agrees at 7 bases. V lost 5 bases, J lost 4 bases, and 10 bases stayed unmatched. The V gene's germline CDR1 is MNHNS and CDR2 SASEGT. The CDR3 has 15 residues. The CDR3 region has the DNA TGTGCCAGCAGTACGGACAGGCTGGCAGTCTATGGCTACACCTTC. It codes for CASSTDRLAVYGYTF.

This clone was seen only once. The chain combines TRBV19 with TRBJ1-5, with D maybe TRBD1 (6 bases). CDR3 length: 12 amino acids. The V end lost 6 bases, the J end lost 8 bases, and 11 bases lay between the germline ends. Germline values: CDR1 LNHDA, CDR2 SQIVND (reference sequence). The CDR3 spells CASSTGMEPQHF. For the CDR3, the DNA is TGTGCCAGTAGCACAGGGATGGAGCCCCAGCATTTT.

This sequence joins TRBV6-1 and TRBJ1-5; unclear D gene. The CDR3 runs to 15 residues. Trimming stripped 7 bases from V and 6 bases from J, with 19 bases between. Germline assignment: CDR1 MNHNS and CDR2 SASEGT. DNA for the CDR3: TGTGCCAGCATTCCTAGGGAAGACGGGATTCAGCCCCAGCATTTT. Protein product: CASIPREDGIQPQHF.

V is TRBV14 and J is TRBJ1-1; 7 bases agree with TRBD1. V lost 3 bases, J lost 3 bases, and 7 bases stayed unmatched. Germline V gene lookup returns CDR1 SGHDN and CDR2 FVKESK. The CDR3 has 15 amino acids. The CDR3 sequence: CASSQPTGIDTEAFF. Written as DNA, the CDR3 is TGTGCCAGCAGCCAGCCGACAGGGATCGACACTGAAGCTTTCTTT. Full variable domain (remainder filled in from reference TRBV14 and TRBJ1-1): EAGVTQFPSHSVIEKGQTVTLRCDPISGHDNLYWYRRVMGKEIKFLLHFVKESKQDESGMPNNRFLAERTGGTYSTLKVQPAELEDSGVYFCASSQPTGIDTEAFFGQGTRLTVV.

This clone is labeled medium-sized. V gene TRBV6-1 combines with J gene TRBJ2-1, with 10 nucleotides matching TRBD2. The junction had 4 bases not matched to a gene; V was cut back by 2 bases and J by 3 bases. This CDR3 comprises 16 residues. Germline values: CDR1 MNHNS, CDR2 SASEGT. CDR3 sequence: CASSESSGGIYNEQFF. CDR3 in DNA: TGTGCCAGCAGTGAAAGTAGCGGGGGGATCTACAATGAGCAGTTCTTC.

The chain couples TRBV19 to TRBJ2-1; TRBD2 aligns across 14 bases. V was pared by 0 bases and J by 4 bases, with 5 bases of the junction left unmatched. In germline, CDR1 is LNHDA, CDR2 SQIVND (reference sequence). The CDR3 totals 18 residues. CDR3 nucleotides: TGTGCCAGTAGTATAGATCTGGGACTAGCGGGGGCGTACAATGAGCAGTTCTTC. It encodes CASSIDLGLAGAYNEQFF.

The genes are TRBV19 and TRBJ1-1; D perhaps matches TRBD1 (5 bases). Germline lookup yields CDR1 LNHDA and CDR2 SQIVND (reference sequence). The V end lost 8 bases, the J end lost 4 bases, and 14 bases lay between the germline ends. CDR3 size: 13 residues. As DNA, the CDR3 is TGTGCCAGTTCCACGGGGGGGAGCACTGAAGCTTTCTTT. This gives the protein CASSTGGSTEAFF.